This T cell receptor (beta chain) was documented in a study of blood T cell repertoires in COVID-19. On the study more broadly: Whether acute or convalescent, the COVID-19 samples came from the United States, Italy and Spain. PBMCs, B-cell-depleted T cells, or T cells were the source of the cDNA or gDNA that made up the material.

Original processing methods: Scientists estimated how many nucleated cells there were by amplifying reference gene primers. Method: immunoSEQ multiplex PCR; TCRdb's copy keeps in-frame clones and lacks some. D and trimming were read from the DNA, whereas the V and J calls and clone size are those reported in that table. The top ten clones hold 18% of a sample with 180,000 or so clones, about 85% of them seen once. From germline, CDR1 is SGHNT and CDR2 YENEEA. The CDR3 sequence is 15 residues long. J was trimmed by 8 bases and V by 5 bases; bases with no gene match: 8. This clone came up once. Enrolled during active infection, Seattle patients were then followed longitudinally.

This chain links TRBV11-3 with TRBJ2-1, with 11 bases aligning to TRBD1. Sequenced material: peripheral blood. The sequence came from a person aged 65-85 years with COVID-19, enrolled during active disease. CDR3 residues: CASSKGQGAVDEQFF. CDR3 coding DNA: TGTGCCAGCAGCAAAGGACAGGGGGCTGTGGATGAGCAGTTCTTC.